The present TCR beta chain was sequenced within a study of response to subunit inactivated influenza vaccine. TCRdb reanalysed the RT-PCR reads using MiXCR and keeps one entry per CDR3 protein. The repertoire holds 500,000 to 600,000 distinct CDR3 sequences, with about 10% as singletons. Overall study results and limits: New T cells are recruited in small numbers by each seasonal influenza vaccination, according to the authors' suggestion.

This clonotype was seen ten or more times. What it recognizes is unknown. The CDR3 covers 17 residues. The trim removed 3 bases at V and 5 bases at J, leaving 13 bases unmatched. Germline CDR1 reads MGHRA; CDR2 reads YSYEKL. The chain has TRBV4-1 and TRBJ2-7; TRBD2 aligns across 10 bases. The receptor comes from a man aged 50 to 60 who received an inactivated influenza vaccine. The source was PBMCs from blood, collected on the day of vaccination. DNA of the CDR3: TGCGCCAGCAGCCAGGGCATGATGAAGCGGGAGGGGAACGAGCAGTACTTC. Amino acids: CASSQGMMKREGNEQYF.